This T cell receptor beta chain was obtained from a study of cytomegalovirus exposure and HLA in healthy donors. The PCR made use of 60 Vbeta and 13 Jbeta primers. Assay used: immunoSEQ multiplex PCR; TCRdb lists only in-frame clones, some missing. The data hold about 94,000 clones, with around 77% observed a single time. Losses at the gene ends were 5 bases for V and 3 bases for J; bases not matched to a gene: 10. The CDR3 spans 16 residues. Germline V gives CDR1 SGHVS, CDR2 FNYEAQ. The chain couples TRBV7-6 to TRBJ1-1; 9 nucleotides line up with TRBD1. This receptor was identified in a man aged 25 to 45 in good health and CMV-seronegative. The sequencing sample was made of PBMCs. CDR3 sequence: CASSPRTGALDTEAFF. In DNA, the CDR3 is TGTGCCAGCAGCCCCAGGACAGGGGCGTTGGACACTGAAGCTTTCTTT.